This T cell receptor (beta chain) was found in a study of blood T cell repertoires in COVID-19. Study at large: Sample material is recorded as cDNA or gDNA derived from T cells, B-cell-depleted T cells, or PBMCs.

The CDR3 runs to 17 residues. V was clipped by 3 bases and J by 3 bases, with 17 bases between them. The germline V gene encodes CDR1 KGHSH and CDR2 LQKENI. In the authors' workflow: Researchers report that nucleated cell counts were estimated from reference gene primer amplification. TCRdb keeps only in-frame clones here, not all; method: immunoSEQ multiplex PCR. D and trimming come from the DNA, and the V and J calls and clone size come from that table. Here the sample spans around 150,000 clones, over 60% being singletons. The chain couples TRBV18 to TRBJ1-4, with a possible D match to TRBD1 (6 bases). The receptor's source is a man aged 60 to 69 with acute or convalescent COVID-19. The sample comprised peripheral blood. The CDR3 sequence is CASSPLQDGGPNEKLFF. Written as DNA, the CDR3 is TGTGCCAGCTCACCTCTACAGGACGGGGGGCCTAATGAAAAACTGTTTTTT.